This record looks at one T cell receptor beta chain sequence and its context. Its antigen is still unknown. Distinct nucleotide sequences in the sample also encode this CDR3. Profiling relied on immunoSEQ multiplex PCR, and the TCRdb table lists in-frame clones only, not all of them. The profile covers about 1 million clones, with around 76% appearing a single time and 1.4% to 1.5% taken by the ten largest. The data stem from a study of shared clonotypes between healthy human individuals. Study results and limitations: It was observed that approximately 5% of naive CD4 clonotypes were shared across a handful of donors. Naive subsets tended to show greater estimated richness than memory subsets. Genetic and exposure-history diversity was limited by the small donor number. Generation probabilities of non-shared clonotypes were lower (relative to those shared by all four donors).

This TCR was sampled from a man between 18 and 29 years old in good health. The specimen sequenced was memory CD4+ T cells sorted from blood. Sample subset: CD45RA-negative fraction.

In DNA, the CDR3 is TGTGCCAGCTCACCAGACAGGGGTTTGTTTTTT. This translates into CASSPDRGLFF. This sequence joins TRBV18 and TRBJ2-2, with 8 nucleotides matching TRBD1. V dropped 2 bases and J dropped 15; count of bases not matched to a gene: 2. The germline gives CDR1 KGHSH, CDR2 LQKENI. The CDR3 extends over 11 amino acids.